The next 7 T cell receptor beta chains were all read from a single sample in a study of T cell responses to AZD1222 COVID-19 vaccine (dated by TCRdb to the early 2020s). The time point tag for this specimen amounts to: baseline before first vaccination. The method was the immunoSEQ multiplex PCR assay. TCRdb provides this immuneACCESS table in a form limited to in-frame rearrangements. Some clones are lacking; in checked studies, under half of them reflect an unresolved V gene, and why the rest are absent is not known. The sample table holds over 85,000 clones, of which about four fifths were seen once. The biggest ten clones account for about 4.6% of the sample. The sample was peripheral blood, taken on day 0 of AZD1222 vaccination. The receptors here all came from an adult in good health.

The chain carries TRBV5-4 and TRBJ1-2, with 9 bases lining up with TRBD1. Trimming at V came to 5 bases and at J to 8 bases, leaving 10 bases not matched to a gene. CDR1 SGHNT and CDR2 YYREEE come from the germline V gene (reference sequence). CDR3 length: 14 amino acids. For the CDR3, the DNA is TGTGCCAGCAGACAAACAGGGGGCGCGGGCGGCTACACCTTC. Residues: CASRQTGGAGGYTF. The whole variable domain, filled in from reference TRBV5-4 and TRBJ1-2, reads ETGVTQSPTHLIKTRGQQVTLRCSSQSGHNTVSWYQQALGQGPQFIFQYYREEENGRGNFPPRFSGLQFPNYSSELNVNALELDDSALYLCASRQTGGAGGYTFGSGTRLTVV.

This rearrangement joins TRBV28 to TRBJ1-1, with D perhaps matching TRBD1 (5 bases). V lost 1 base to trimming and J lost 5 bases, with 11 bases between them. CDR3 length: 14 amino acids. Germline assignment: CDR1 MDHEN and CDR2 SYDVKM. This CDR3 reads CASSLFSGRTEAFF. In nucleotides, the CDR3 is TGTGCCAGCAGTTTATTTTCAGGGAGGACTGAAGCTTTCTTT.

This clone was seen once. The chain links TRBV7-3 to TRBJ1-1; 7 bases are a match to TRBD1. V was pared by 2 bases and J by 2 bases, with 8 bases of the junction left unmatched. The germline V gene encodes CDR1 SGHTA and CDR2 FQGTGA. The CDR3 runs to 16 residues. The CDR3 here is CASSLGLGGKNTEAFF. CDR3 nucleotide sequence: TGTGCCAGCAGCTTAGGATTAGGGGGCAAAAACACTGAAGCTTTCTTT. The entire variable domain, with the rest obtained from reference TRBV7-3 and TRBJ1-1, is as follows: GAGVSQTPSNKVTEKGKYVELRCDPISGHTALYWYRQSLGQGPEFLIYFQGTGAADDSGLPNDRFFAVRPEGSVSTLKIQRTERGDSAVYLCASSLGLGGKNTEAFFGQGTRLTVV.

The V call is TRBV4-1, the J call TRBJ1-1; the D is unclear. CDR3 length: 14 residues. CDR1 and CDR2 from the germline V gene are MGHRA and YSYEKL. Deletions cut 4 bases from V and 0 bases from J, with 9 bases between. The CDR3 region is CASSRSSVNTEAFF. The CDR3 DNA reads as TGCGCCAGCAGCCGATCGTCAGTGAACACTGAAGCTTTCTTT.

The V call is TRBV7-2, the J call TRBJ2-3; 11 bases agree with TRBD2. V was clipped by 4 bases and J by 7 bases; unmatched bases: 10. This CDR3 has 16 amino acids. Germline values: CDR1 SGHTA, CDR2 FQGNSA. In DNA form, the CDR3 reads TGTGCCAGCAGCTCAACCGGAACTAGCGGGGGTCATACGCAGTATTTT. It specifies CASSSTGTSGGHTQYF.

The genes are TRBV27 and TRBJ1-4; 8 nucleotides line up with TRBD1. CDR1 and CDR2 (germline): MNHEY, SMNVEV (reference sequence). The CDR3 consists of 13 residues. The V gene end was trimmed by 6 bases and the J gene end by 5 bases; junction bases not matched to a gene: 2. CDR3: CASSRDRNEKLFF. The CDR3 nucleotides read TGTGCCAGCAGCAGGGACAGGAATGAAAAACTGTTTTTT.

The chain is built from TRBV9 and TRBJ2-7; perhaps TRBD2 as D (7 bases). V was pared by 0 bases and J by 2 bases, with 18 bases between. CDR1 and CDR2 from the germline V gene are SGDLS and YYNGEE. The CDR3 covers 17 residues. CDR3 bases: TGTGCCAGCAGCGTAGGCGGGGGCGCAGGGTTGCCCTACGAGCAGTACTTC. Protein: CASSVGGGAGLPYEQYF.